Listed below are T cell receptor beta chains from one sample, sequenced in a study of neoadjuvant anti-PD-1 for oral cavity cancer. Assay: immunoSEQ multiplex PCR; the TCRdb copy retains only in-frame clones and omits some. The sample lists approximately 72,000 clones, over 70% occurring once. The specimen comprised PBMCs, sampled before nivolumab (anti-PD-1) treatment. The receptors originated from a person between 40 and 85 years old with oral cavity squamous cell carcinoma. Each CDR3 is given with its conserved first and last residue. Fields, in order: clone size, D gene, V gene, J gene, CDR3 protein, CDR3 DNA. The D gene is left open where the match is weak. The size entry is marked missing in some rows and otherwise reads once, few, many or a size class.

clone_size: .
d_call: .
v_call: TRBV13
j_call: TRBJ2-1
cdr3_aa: CASMILWDSEGNEQFF
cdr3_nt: TGTGCCAGCATGATTTTGTGGGACTCCGAGGGGAATGAGCAGTTCTTC

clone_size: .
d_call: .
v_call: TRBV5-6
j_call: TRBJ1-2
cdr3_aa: CASSLDYGYTF
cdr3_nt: TGTGCCAGCAGCTTGGACTATGGCTACACCTTC

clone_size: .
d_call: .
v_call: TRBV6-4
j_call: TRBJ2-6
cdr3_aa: CASSESDSSGANVLTF
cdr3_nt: TGTGCCAGCAGTGAATCGGACAGCTCTGGGGCCAACGTCCTGACTTTC

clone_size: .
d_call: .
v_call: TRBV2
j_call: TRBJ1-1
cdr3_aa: CASIGYDRLLGWDMNTEAFF
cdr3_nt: TGTGCCAGCATCGGCTACGACAGGCTACTCGGTTGGGATATGAACACTGAAGCTTTCTTT

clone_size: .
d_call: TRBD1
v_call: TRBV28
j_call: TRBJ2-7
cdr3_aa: CASRGSGGTDEQYF
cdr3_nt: TGTGCCAGCAGGGGATCAGGGGGTACGGACGAGCAGTACTTC

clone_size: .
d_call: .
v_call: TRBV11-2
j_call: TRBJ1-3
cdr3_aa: CASSAAPSSGNTIYF
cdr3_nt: TGTGCCAGCAGTGCTGCTCCTTCCTCTGGAAACACCATATATTTT

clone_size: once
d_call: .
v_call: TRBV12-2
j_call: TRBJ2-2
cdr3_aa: CASRLGDRSAGELFF
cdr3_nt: TGTGCAAGTCGCTTAGGGGATAGATCCGCCGGGGAGCTGTTTTTT

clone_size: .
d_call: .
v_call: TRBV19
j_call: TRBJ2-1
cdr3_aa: CASSMGVLAVRYNEQFF
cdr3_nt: TGTGCCAGTAGTATGGGGGTACTGGCGGTTCGATACAATGAGCAGTTCTTC

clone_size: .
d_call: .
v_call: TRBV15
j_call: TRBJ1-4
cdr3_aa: CATSRDRTGLEKLFF
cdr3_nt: TGTGCCACCAGCAGAGATCGAACAGGTCTGGAAAAACTGTTTTTT

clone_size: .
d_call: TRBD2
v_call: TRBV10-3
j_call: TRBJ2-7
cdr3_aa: CAISSSGYEQYF
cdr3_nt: TGTGCCATCAGCTCTAGCGGCTACGAGCAGTACTTC

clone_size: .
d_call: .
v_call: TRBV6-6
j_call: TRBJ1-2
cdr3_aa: CASSGNRNPNLGYTF
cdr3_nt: TGTGCCAGCAGTGGGAACAGGAACCCCAACTTGGGCTACACCTTC